This T cell receptor beta chain was observed in a study of T cells in Graves' hyperthyroidism and ophthalmopathy. General study points: A model of 13 V-J features distinguished ophthalmopathy from stable hyperthyroidism.

This clonotype was found many times. What it recognizes is unknown. Progressors' blood was drawn at hyperthyroidism diagnosis, before ophthalmopathy symptoms. Amplification yielded TCR beta CDR3 regions, with RNA transcripts as the source. Primed by the HTBI set, a first-round RT-PCR was run on the TCR CDR3. TCRdb fed the multiplex PCR reads into MiXCR, producing one record per CDR3 protein. The top ten hold around 17% of the sample, which has 550,000 to 850,000 distinct CDR3 sequences, 18% seen once. This clonotype originated in a woman in her forties or fifties with Graves' hyperthyroidism that later progressed to Graves' ophthalmopathy. The sample was blood.

This CDR3 is CASRSGASGAVPSYEQYF. CDR3 in DNA: TGTGCCAGCAGATCGGGGGCTAGCGGAGCCGTCCCTTCCTACGAGCAGTACTTC. This chain uses TRBV3-1 with TRBJ2-7; tentative D call: TRBD2 (7 bases). Germline CDR1 reads LGHDT; CDR2 reads YNNKEL (reference sequence). Trimming left V 6 bases short and J 1 base short, with 25 bases between. The CDR3 runs 18 residues.